These T cell receptor beta chains were read from a single sample in a study of OX40 agonist ivuxolimab in advanced cancers. Clones were read by immunoSEQ multiplex PCR, and TCRdb kept only the in-frame ones, dropping some. The repertoire consists of about 82,000 clones, with 90% occurring once and the leading ten covering 0.3% to 0.4%. The source was CD4+ or CD8+ T cells sorted from blood, collected in a trial of the OX40 agonist ivuxolimab. These receptors were collected from an adult with an advanced solid tumor such as melanoma, head and neck, liver or kidney cancer. CDR3s include the opening cysteine and the closing phenylalanine or tryptophan. A D gene is named only where the DNA matches it firmly. Only some rows state a clone size, as once, few, many or a class for expanded clones.

V,J,D,size,CDR3,DNA
TRBV2,TRBJ2-1,TRBD2,.,CASSERGLAGDNEQFF,TGTGCCAGCAGTGAGAGGGGACTAGCGGGGGACAATGAGCAGTTCTTC
TRBV27,TRBJ2-5,TRBD2,.,CASRDSGGPAETQYF,TGTGCCAGCAGGGATAGCGGGGGGCCCGCCGAGACCCAGTACTTC
TRBV27,TRBJ2-7,TRBD2,once,CASTFRASGTPIPGGYEQYF,TGTGCCAGCACCTTCCGGGCTAGCGGGACGCCTATTCCAGGGGGGTACGAGCAGTACTTC
TRBV4-1,TRBJ2-7,TRBD2,.,CASSQSGLAGVGAYEQYF,TGCGCCAGCAGCCAATCGGGACTAGCGGGAGTGGGGGCATACGAGCAGTACTTC
TRBV7-9,TRBJ1-2,.,.,CASSLGPGSNYGYTF,TGTGCCAGCAGCTTAGGCCCAGGGTCTAACTATGGCTACACCTTC
TRBV9,TRBJ2-7,.,.,CASSVTVIPYEQYF,TGTGCCAGCAGCGTGACAGTGATCCCCTACGAGCAGTACTTC
TRBV18,TRBJ2-7,TRBD2,once,CASSPPGTNYEQYF,TGTGCCAGCTCACCACCCGGGACTAACTACGAGCAGTACTTC
TRBV11-2,TRBJ1-5,.,.,CASSLSGADQPQHF,TGTGCCAGCAGCTTGAGCGGAGCTGATCAGCCCCAGCATTTT
TRBV18,TRBJ1-1,.,.,CASSPTLQERTEAFF,TGTGCCAGCTCACCAACTCTCCAGGAGCGCACTGAAGCTTTCTTT
TRBV2,TRBJ2-5,.,.,CASSNLQGGETQYF,TGTGCCAGCAGTAACCTCCAGGGGGGGGAGACCCAGTACTTC
TRBV28,TRBJ1-3,TRBD1,.,CASSLSPGQDGNTIYF,TGTGCCAGCAGTTTATCCCCGGGACAGGACGGAAACACCATATATTTT